This TCR beta chain was recovered during a study of T cell clonality in common variable immunodeficiency. Study-level findings and limits: In common variable immunodeficiency, TCR beta chains reportedly carried fewer deletions and N-nucleotide insertions.

For this clone: Its antigen remains unknown. The missing CDR3 end, 3 residues past where the read stops, is filled in from the germline J gene.

The V gene's germline CDR1 is SGHTA and CDR2 FQGNSA. Between the trimmed V and J ends, which lost 0 bases and 4 bases, there was a span of 10 bases. The CDR3 contains 14 residues. TCRdb keeps only in-frame clones here, not all; method: immunoSEQ multiplex PCR. Sampling found over 13,000 clones, none seen once. What was sequenced was peripheral blood mononuclear cells. The rearrangement links TRBV7-2 to TRBJ2-7, with D perhaps TRBD1 (6 bases). The TCR comes from a human donor with common variable immunodeficiency. The CDR3 bases that were read are TGTGCCAGCAGCTTAGCGGTGGGGGCGTACGAG. This translates into CASSLAVGAYE. In full, the CDR3 is CASSLAVGAYEQYF.